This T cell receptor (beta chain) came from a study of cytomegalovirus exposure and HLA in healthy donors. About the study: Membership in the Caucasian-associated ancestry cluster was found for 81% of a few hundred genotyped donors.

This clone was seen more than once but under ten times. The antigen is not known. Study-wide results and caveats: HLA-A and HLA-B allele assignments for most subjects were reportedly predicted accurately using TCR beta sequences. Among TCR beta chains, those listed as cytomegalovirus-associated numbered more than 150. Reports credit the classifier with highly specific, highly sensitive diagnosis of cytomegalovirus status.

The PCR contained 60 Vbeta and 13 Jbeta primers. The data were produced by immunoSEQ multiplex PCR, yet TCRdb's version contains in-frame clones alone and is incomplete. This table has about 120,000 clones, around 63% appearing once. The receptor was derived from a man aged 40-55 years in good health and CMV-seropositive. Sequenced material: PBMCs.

The DNA of the CDR3 is TGTGCCAGCAGTTATCCAGGGGCTGGGGCCAACGTCCTGACTTTC. As protein: CASSYPGAGANVLTF. The chain couples TRBV25-1 to TRBJ2-6; a weak D match, TRBD1 (6 bases). This CDR3 is 15 amino acids long. Germline lookup yields CDR1 MGHDK and CDR2 SYGVNS. V dropped 5 bases and J dropped 2 bases, with 10 bases sitting between them.